A selection of T cell receptor beta chains follows, all from one sample in a study of T cells after yellow fever vaccination. TCRdb re-called the 5' RACE reads with MiXCR, one entry per CDR3 protein. This table has 300,000 or so distinct CDR3 sequences, around 8.1% appearing once. The sample consisted of PBMCs, taken around 45 days after the first yellow fever vaccination. The receptors originated from a man aged 18 to 30 who received the YFV17D yellow fever vaccine. The CDR3 runs from the conserved cysteine through the conserved F or W. The order of the fields is clone size, V gene, J gene, CDR3 length, D gene, CDR3 protein, CDR3 DNA. The D gene is left open where the match is weak. Rows may omit the clone size; those that give it use once, few, many or a size class.

few,TRBV4-1,TRBJ2-3,14,TRBD2,CASSPSAGVDTQYF,TGCGCCAGCAGCCCCTCAGCGGGGGTTGATACGCAGTATTTT
few,TRBV7-3,TRBJ2-7,14,NA,CASSLTPASYEQYF,TGTGCCAGCAGCTTAACTCCGGCCTCCTACGAGCAGTACTTC
few,TRBV5-5,TRBJ2-5,14,TRBD1,CASRNLQGAETQYF,TGTGCCAGCAGGAACCTACAGGGGGCAGAGACCCAGTACTTC
few,TRBV19,TRBJ2-1,13,NA,CASSISFGNEQFF,TGTGCCAGTAGTATATCTTTCGGGAATGAGCAGTTCTTC
NA,TRBV12-3/TRBV12-4,TRBJ2-3,16,NA,CASSLRGGPSRDTQYF,TGTGCCAGCAGTTTAAGAGGGGGGCCCTCTAGGGATACGCAGTATTTT
NA,TRBV6-2/TRBV6-3,TRBJ2-2,14,NA,CASSHWRDPGELFF,TGTGCCAGCAGTCATTGGCGGGACCCCGGGGAGCTGTTTTTT
many,TRBV7-3,TRBJ2-2,15,TRBD1,CASSFGDRDTGELFF,TGTGCCAGCAGCTTTGGGGACAGAGACACCGGGGAGCTGTTTTTT
few,TRBV27,TRBJ2-7,16,NA,CASSLSGGELSYEQYF,TGTGCCAGCAGTTTATCGGGGGGCGAATTGTCCTACGAGCAGTACTTC
NA,TRBV11-2,TRBJ2-2,13,NA,CATAPQVTGELFF,TGTGCCACCGCACCTCAGGTCACCGGGGAGCTGTTTTTT
NA,TRBV20-1,TRBJ1-1,12,NA,CSAREMGTEAFF,TGCAGTGCTAGAGAAATGGGGACTGAAGCTTTCTTT
once,TRBV5-4,TRBJ2-1,16,NA,CASSLEGVWTYNEQFF,TGTGCCAGCAGCTTGGAGGGTGTATGGACTTACAATGAGCAGTTCTTC
few,TRBV11-1,TRBJ2-7,14,NA,CASSLALRGSEQYF,TGTGCCAGCAGCTTAGCGCTTCGGGGATCCGAGCAGTACTTC
few,TRBV20-1,TRBJ2-2,12,TRBD1,CSARGQVQGLFF,TGCAGTGCTAGGGGACAGGTTCAGGGGCTGTTTTTT
NA,TRBV4-3,TRBJ2-2,17,TRBD1,CASSQETGGGRTGELFF,TGCGCCAGCAGCCAAGAAACAGGGGGCGGGAGAACCGGGGAGCTGTTTTTT
many,TRBV7-9,TRBJ2-2,13,NA,CASSLGGSGELFF,TGTGCCAGCAGCTTAGGAGGATCCGGGGAGCTGTTTTTT
few,TRBV7-9,TRBJ1-4,15,TRBD1,CASSADGTGSGKLFF,TGTGCCAGCAGCGCTGACGGGACAGGGTCGGGAAAACTGTTTTTT
few,TRBV5-4,TRBJ2-1,16,TRBD2,CASSISGGTDYGEQFF,TGTGCCAGCAGCATTAGCGGGGGGACTGATTACGGTGAGCAGTTCTTC
few,TRBV7-2,TRBJ2-7,16,NA,CASSWSGQVPLYEQYF,TGTGCCAGCAGCTGGAGTGGGCAGGTTCCCCTCTACGAGCAGTACTTC
few,TRBV19,TRBJ1-6,13,NA,CATTEALNSPLHF,TGTGCCACCACCGAGGCACTAAATTCACCCCTCCACTTT
NA,TRBV5-5,TRBJ1-2,15,NA,CASSLSRDLAYGYTF,TGTGCCAGCAGCCTGTCGCGGGACCTAGCCTATGGCTACACCTTC
few,TRBV4-3,TRBJ2-1,19,NA,CASSQEGSAGWSSYNEQFF,TGCGCCAGCAGCCAAGAGGGGTCCGCGGGTTGGAGCTCCTACAATGAGCAGTTCTTC
few,TRBV7-2,TRBJ2-5,15,TRBD2,CASSDPSGGRETQYF,TGTGCCAGCAGCGACCCTAGCGGGGGGCGTGAGACCCAGTACTTC
few,TRBV3-1,TRBJ2-2,12,NA,CASSQLSRELFF,TGTGCCAGCAGCCAACTCAGTAGGGAGCTGTTTTTT
many,TRBV6-6,TRBJ2-3,15,NA,CASSQVGLGSDTQYF,TGTGCCAGCAGCCAAGTCGGGCTGGGCTCAGATACGCAGTATTTT
few,TRBV4-2,TRBJ2-5,18,NA,CASSQEGGWQGKAQTQYF,TGTGCCAGCAGCCAAGAGGGGGGCTGGCAGGGTAAGGCTCAGACCCAGTACTTC
many,TRBV7-2,TRBJ2-2,14,NA,CASSSSGGIGELFF,TGTGCCAGCAGCTCTTCAGGGGGGATCGGGGAGCTGTTTTTT
few,TRBV6-5,TRBJ1-6,14,NA,CASSYAPTNSPLHF,TGTGCCAGCAGTTACGCACCCACCAATTCACCCCTCCACTTT
few,TRBV5-1,TRBJ1-4,13,TRBD1,CASNRGDNEKLFF,TGCGCCAGCAACAGGGGTGATAATGAAAAACTGTTTTTT
few,TRBV18,TRBJ1-6,16,TRBD1,CASSQSMGQRNSPLHF,TGTGCCAGCTCACAGAGCATGGGACAGAGAAATTCACCCCTCCACTTT
NA,TRBV12-3/TRBV12-4,TRBJ1-1,13,NA,CASRIDSNTEAFF,TGTGCCAGCAGGATCGACAGCAACACTGAAGCTTTCTTT
NA,TRBV5-1,TRBJ1-6,14,NA,CASSLLGENSPLHF,TGCGCCAGCAGCTTGCTGGGCGAGAATTCACCCCTCCACTTT
NA,TRBV24-1,TRBJ2-3,13,NA,CATKAGWADTQYF,TGTGCAACCAAGGCGGGATGGGCAGATACGCAGTATTTT
NA,TRBV3-1,TRBJ1-2,14,TRBD1,CSSTPTGGRYGYTF,TGTTCCAGCACCCCGACAGGGGGGAGGTATGGCTACACCTTC
few,TRBV27,TRBJ2-5,16,TRBD1,CASSPKQGAVIETQYF,TGTGCCAGCAGTCCCAAACAGGGGGCTGTTATAGAGACCCAGTACTTC
NA,TRBV7-9,TRBJ1-2,15,NA,CASSPIGGGTYGYTF,TGTGCCAGCAGCCCGATTGGGGGGGGGACCTATGGCTACACCTTC